A single sample is the source of the 17 T cell receptor beta chains below, sequenced in a study of control samples from healthy donors and cancer patients. TCRdb's table, derived via immunoSEQ multiplex PCR, lists solely in-frame clones and lacks some. In the table there are tens of thousands of clones, about 88% of which are singletons. The sample taken for sequencing was PBMCs. The receptors were sampled from a man aged 65 to 85 with lung cancer.

This rearrangement joins TRBV5-1 to TRBJ1-1; D uncertain. Germline V gives CDR1 SGHRS, CDR2 YFSETQ. Trimming cost V 0 bases and J 2 bases, with 11 bases left between them. The CDR3 totals 15 residues. CDR3 coding DNA: TGCGCCAGCAGCTTGGAGGCAGAAATTAACACTGAAGCTTTCTTT. Encoded protein: CASSLEAEINTEAFF.

The gene calls are TRBV4-1 and TRBJ1-2; 9 nucleotides agree with TRBD1. Germline lookup yields CDR1 MGHRA and CDR2 YSYEKL. The V and J ends lost 4 bases and 6 bases, in that order; junction bases with no gene match: 9. This CDR3 has 15 residues. CDR3 in DNA: TGCGCCAGCAGCCCCCCGGACAGGGGAGGGGATGGCTACACCTTC. Its translation: CASSPPDRGGDGYTF.

This chain connects TRBV6-2 or TRBV6-3 to TRBJ2-7; D is unresolved. CDR3 length equals 15 residues. Trimming left V 0 bases short and J 5 bases short, with 14 bases between. Germline V CDR1 and CDR2: MNHEY, SVGEGT. The CDR3 spells CASSYSGKAVHEQYF. The CDR3 DNA is TGTGCCAGCAGTTACTCGGGGAAGGCCGTCCACGAGCAGTACTTC.

The chain couples TRBV7-9 to TRBJ2-2, with D possibly TRBD1 on 6 matching bases. The CDR3 extends over 17 amino acids. V gave up 5 bases and J gave up 2 bases, with 18 bases separating them. CDR1 and CDR2 from the germline V gene are SEHNR and FQNEAQ (reference sequence). CDR3 in DNA: TGTGCCAGCAGCCCGGGATCCGGGACATTTAACACCGGGGAGCTGTTTTTT. Encoded protein: CASSPGSGTFNTGELFF.

The J gene is TRBJ2-1, the V gene TRBV29-1; D is possibly TRBD1 or TRBD2 (6 bases each). Germline values: CDR1 SQVTM, CDR2 ANQGSEA. This CDR3 comprises 16 residues. V was cut by 0 bases and J by 4 bases, with 16 bases left in between. CDR3 nucleotides: TGCAGCGTTGAAGATGAGTGGGGGGCTCTTTACAATGAGCAGTTCTTC. Translated, it gives CSVEDEWGALYNEQFF.

This clone was counted between two and nine times. V and J are TRBV2 and TRBJ1-3, with TRBD1 identical over 10 bases. Germline V CDR1 and CDR2: SNHLY, FYNNEI. V shed 8 bases and J 3 bases; nucleotides not matched to a gene: 4. The CDR3 is made up of 14 amino acids. In DNA form, the CDR3 reads TGTGCCAGCGAAGGGACAGGGGTTGGAAACACCATATATTTT. This translates into CASEGTGVGNTIYF.

V usage is TRBV7-8 and J usage is TRBJ1-2; D perhaps matches TRBD1 (5 bases). The CDR3 is 16 residues long. In germline, CDR1 is SGHVS, CDR2 FQNEAQ. Trimming stripped 5 bases from V and 4 bases from J, with 20 bases between. The CDR3, as DNA: TGTGCCAGCAGCCTGCGACGGGGCTTCCCGTCCTATGGCTACACCTTC. Amino acids: CASSLRRGFPSYGYTF.

The V call is TRBV9, the J call TRBJ1-5; D uncertain. Between the trimmed V and J ends, which lost 0 bases and 6 bases, there was a span of 10 bases. The CDR3 consists of 14 residues. CDR1 is SGDLS and CDR2 is YYNGEE in the germline V gene. The CDR3 here is CASSVGEGFQPQHF. DNA of the CDR3: TGTGCCAGCAGCGTAGGTGAGGGATTTCAGCCCCAGCATTTT. Variable domain in full (rest from reference TRBV9 and TRBJ1-5): DSGVTQTPKHLITATGQRVTLRCSPRSGDLSVYWYQQSLDQGLQFLIQYYNGEERAKGNILERFSAQQFPDLHSELNLSSLELGDSALYFCASSVGEGFQPQHFGDGTRLSIL.

This clone has a single count. The genes are TRBV7-8 and TRBJ1-4, with a weak D call TRBD1 (5 bases). The CDR3 loop spans 17 amino acids. The V and J ends lost 5 bases and 3 bases respectively, with 19 bases between them. Germline V gene lookup returns CDR1 SGHVS and CDR2 FQNEAQ. The CDR3 DNA is TGTGCCAGCAGCCACCGACAGCACCCCTCGCCTAATGAAAAACTGTTTTTT. This codes for CASSHRQHPSPNEKLFF.

In this sample, this clone turned up a few times. The rearrangement links TRBV6-5 to TRBJ2-1; a possible D gene is TRBD1 (5 bases). Per the germline V gene, CDR1 is MNHEY and CDR2 is SVGAGI. V lost 6 bases and J lost 6, with 12 bases in between. The CDR3 has 13 residues. The CDR3 DNA reads TGTGCCAGCAGCACGGCAGGGCCCAATGAGCAGTTCTTC. It is translated as CASSTAGPNEQFF.

The V gene is TRBV6-5, the J gene TRBJ1-3; 7 bases agree with TRBD1. V shed 2 bases and J 4 bases; nucleotides not matched to a gene: 8. Germline CDR1 and CDR2: MNHEY and SVGAGI. This CDR3 spans 16 amino acids. In nucleotides, the CDR3 is TGTGCCAGCAGTTACCCCCCCGACAGGGCCGGAAACACCATATATTTT. It translates to CASSYPPDRAGNTIYF.

V gene TRBV30 combines with J gene TRBJ1-2, with D possibly matching TRBD1 (5 bases). Germline-derived CDR1 and CDR2 are GTSNPN and SVGIG (reference sequence). The CDR3 consists of 14 residues. V gave up 0 bases and J gave up 4 bases, with 12 bases separating them. The CDR3 region is CAWSVPPRAYGYTF. The DNA of the CDR3 is TGTGCCTGGAGTGTACCCCCCAGGGCCTATGGCTACACCTTC. The full variable domain, in which reference TRBV30 and TRBJ1-2 provide the parts outside the CDR3, is SQTIHQWPATLVQPVGSPLSLECTVEGTSNPNLYWYRQAAGRGLQLLFYSVGIGQISSEVPQNLSASRPQDRQFILSSKKLLLSDSGFYLCAWSVPPRAYGYTFGSGTRLTVV.

The chain links TRBV10-3 to TRBJ2-7; 7 positions agree with TRBD1. V lost 7 bases to trimming and J lost 7 bases; unmatched junction nucleotides: 4. The CDR3 runs 11 residues. Germline V gives CDR1 ENHRY, CDR2 SYGVKD. CDR3 DNA: TGTGCCATCAAGGGGGCTGGGGAGCAGTACTTC. It encodes CAIKGAGEQYF.

The CDR3 loop reads CAWSVGQGRTGELFF. The CDR3 region has the DNA TGTGCCTGGAGTGTGGGACAGGGAAGAACCGGGGAGCTGTTTTTT. The rearrangement joins TRBV30 to TRBJ2-2; 9 positions agree with TRBD1. The germline V gene has CDR1 GTSNPN and CDR2 SVGIG (reference sequence). V lost 0 bases and J lost 5; bases outside the gene matches: 4. The CDR3 loop spans 15 amino acids.

The CDR3: CASSPEPINSYGYTF. In DNA form, the CDR3 reads TGTGCCAGCTCACCTGAGCCGATAAATTCCTATGGCTACACCTTC. The chain is built from TRBV18 and TRBJ1-2, with no clear D. The CDR3 covers 15 residues. Per the germline V gene, CDR1 is KGHSH and CDR2 is LQKENI. With 3 bases removed from V and 4 bases from J, the gap between germline ends came to 15 bases.

V usage is TRBV11-2 and J usage is TRBJ2-2; no firm D call. V was pared by 4 bases and J by 4 bases, with 7 bases between. CDR3 length: 13 amino acids. CDR1 is SGHAT and CDR2 is FQNNGV in the germline V gene. CDR3 amino acids: CASSSRSTGELFF. CDR3 coding DNA: TGTGCCAGCAGCTCCCGAAGCACCGGGGAGCTGTTTTTT.

The chain links TRBV6-6 to TRBJ1-3; weak D call: TRBD1 (5 bases). The CDR3 contains 13 residues. The germline V gene encodes CDR1 MNHNY and CDR2 SVGAGI (reference sequence). Trimming left V 2 bases short and J 5 bases short, with 7 bases between. The CDR3 nucleotides are TGTGCCAGCAGTTACGGGGCCCGAAACACCATATATTTT. Translating gives CASSYGARNTIYF.